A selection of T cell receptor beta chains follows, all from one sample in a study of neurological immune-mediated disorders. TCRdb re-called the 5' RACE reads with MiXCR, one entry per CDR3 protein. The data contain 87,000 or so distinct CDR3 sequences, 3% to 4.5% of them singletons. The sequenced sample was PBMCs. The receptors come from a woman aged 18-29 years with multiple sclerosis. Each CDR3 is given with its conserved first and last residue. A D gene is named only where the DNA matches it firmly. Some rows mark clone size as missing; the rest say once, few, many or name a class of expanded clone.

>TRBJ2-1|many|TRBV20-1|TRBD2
TGCAGTGCTAGTTCCCTAGCGGGAGTCTACAATGAGCAGTTCTTC
CSASSLAGVYNEQFF
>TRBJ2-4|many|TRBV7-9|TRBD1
TGTGCCAGCAGCTTAGTTGGACAGGGGGGACGGGCCAAAAACATTCAGTACTTC
CASSLVGQGGRAKNIQYF
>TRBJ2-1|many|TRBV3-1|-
TGTGCCAGCAGCCAAGGGGAGGGGGAGCCTTACAATGAGCAGTTCTTC
CASSQGEGEPYNEQFF
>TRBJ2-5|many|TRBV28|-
TGTGCCAGCAGGGAATCGGGAGCCAGGGCACAAGAGACCCAGTACTTC
CASRESGARAQETQYF
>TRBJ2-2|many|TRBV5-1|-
TGCGCCAGCAGCCCTCCGGGTCAGGGGACCACCGGGGAGCTGTTTTTT
CASSPPGQGTTGELFF
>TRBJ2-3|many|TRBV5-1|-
TGCGCCAGCAGCCAGGAAGGTTTACGGGCAGATACGCAGTATTTT
CASSQEGLRADTQYF
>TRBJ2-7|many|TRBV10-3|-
TGTGCCATCAGTGAGTCCCTCAACAACGAGCAGTACTTC
CAISESLNNEQYF
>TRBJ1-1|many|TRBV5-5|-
TGTGCCAGCAGCTTAGATTGGGTCAACACTGAAGCTTTCTTT
CASSLDWVNTEAFF
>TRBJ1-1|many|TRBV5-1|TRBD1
TGCGCCAGCAGCCAAACCGGGACAGGGAACACTGAAGCTTTCTTT
CASSQTGTGNTEAFF
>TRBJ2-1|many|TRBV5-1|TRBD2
TGCGCCAGCAGCTTCGGAGCGGGGGGGCTAAATGAGCAGTTCTTC
CASSFGAGGLNEQFF
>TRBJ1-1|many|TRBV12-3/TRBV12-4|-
TGTGCCAGCAGTCCAATTATCCGGAACACTGAAGCTTTCTTT
CASSPIIRNTEAFF
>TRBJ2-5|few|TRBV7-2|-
TGTGCCAGCAGCTTATACGGTGGGCAAGAGACCCAGTACTTC
CASSLYGGQETQYF
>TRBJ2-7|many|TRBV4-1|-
TGCGCCAGCAGCCAAGACAACGAGCAGTACTTC
CASSQDNEQYF
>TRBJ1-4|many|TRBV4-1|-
TGCGCCAGCAGCCCCCGACAAGGCGAGGATGAAAAACTGTTTTTT
CASSPRQGEDEKLFF
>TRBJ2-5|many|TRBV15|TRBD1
TGTGCCACCAGCGGCGGACAGGGGGCAGAGACCCAGTACTTC
CATSGGQGAETQYF
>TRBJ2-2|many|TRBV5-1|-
TGCGCCAGCAGCCAAGGAGGGGGCGCGAACACCGGGGAGCTGTTTTTT
CASSQGGGANTGELFF
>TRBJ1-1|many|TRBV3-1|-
TGTGCCAGCAGCCAAGCGAAACGAGAAGCTTTCTTT
CASSQAKREAFF
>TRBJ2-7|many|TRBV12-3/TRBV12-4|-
TGTGCCAGCAGTTTGAGGTCCGAGCAGTACTTC
CASSLRSEQYF
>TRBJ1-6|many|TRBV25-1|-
TGTGCCAGCAGTGAAGGAATGGGTTTGGTTGTTTCACCCCTCCACTTT
CASSEGMGLVVSPLHF
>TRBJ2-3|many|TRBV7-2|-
TGTGCCAGCAGCTCCTTAGCAGATACGCAGTATTTT
CASSSLADTQYF
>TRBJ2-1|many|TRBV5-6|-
TGTGCCAGCAGCCCTGGGCCGAACAATGAGCAGTTCTTC
CASSPGPNNEQFF
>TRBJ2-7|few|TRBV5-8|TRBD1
TGTGCCAGCAGCCGGGGGACAGGGTCCGGCGAGCAGTACTTC
CASSRGTGSGEQYF
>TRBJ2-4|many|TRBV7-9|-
TGTGCCAGCAGCTTATCTGGCGACTCGGGACCCAAAAACATTCAGTACTTC
CASSLSGDSGPKNIQYF
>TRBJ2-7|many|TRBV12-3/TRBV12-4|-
TGTGCCAGCACCCCGAGCCCTGGGGAGCAGTACTTC
CASTPSPGEQYF
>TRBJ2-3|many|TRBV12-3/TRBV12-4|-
TGTGCCAGCAGCCCTGCCAGGGTACGCACAGATACGCAGTATTTT
CASSPARVRTDTQYF
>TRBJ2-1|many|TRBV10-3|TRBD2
TGTGCCACAACTAGCGGGGGTCAAAATGAGCAGTTCTTC
CATTSGGQNEQFF
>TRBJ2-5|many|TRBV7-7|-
TGTGCCAGCAGCTTAGTCGGTCGGGGCCCCAAAGAGACCCAGTACTTC
CASSLVGRGPKETQYF
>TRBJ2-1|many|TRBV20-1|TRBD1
TGCAGTGCTAGGAAGGGGGCCAATCTCAATGAGCAGTTCTTC
CSARKGANLNEQFF
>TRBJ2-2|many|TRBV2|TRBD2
TGTGCCAGCAGTGAACCGGCGGGCGGGAGCAACACCGGGGAGCTGTTTTTT
CASSEPAGGSNTGELFF
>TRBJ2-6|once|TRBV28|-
TGTGCCAGCAGCCCGGGGGCACAGGGTGGGGCCAAAGTCCTGACTTTC
CASSPGAQGGAKVLTF
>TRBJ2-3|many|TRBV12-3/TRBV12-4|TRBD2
TGTGCCAGCAGCCTGGGGGGGGTGAGAGATACGCAGTATTTT
CASSLGGVRDTQYF
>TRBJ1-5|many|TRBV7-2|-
TGTGCCAGCAGCCGGACAGCGGACAATCAGCCCCAGCATTTT
CASSRTADNQPQHF
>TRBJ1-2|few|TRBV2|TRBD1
TGTGCCAGCAGTCAGGGGGAGTTCTATGGCTACACCTTC
CASSQGEFYGYTF
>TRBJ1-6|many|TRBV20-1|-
TGCAGTGCTAGAGATCCGGGGGGGCCAAATAATTCACCCCTCCACTTT
CSARDPGGPNNSPLHF
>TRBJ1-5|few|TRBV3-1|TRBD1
TGTGCCAGCAGTCAAGGAAGACAGGGATTTCAGCCCCAGCATTTT
CASSQGRQGFQPQHF
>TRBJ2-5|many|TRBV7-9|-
TGTGCCAGCAGCGGGACAAAGCAAGAGACCCAGTACTTC
CASSGTKQETQYF
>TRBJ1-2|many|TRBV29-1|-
TGCAGCGTTGAGGGGGCGGGCTATGGCTACACCTTC
CSVEGAGYGYTF
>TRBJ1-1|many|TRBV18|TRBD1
TGTGCCAGCGCATCAGGGGGGAACACTGAAGCTTTCTTT
CASASGGNTEAFF
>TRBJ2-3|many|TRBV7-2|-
TGTGCCAGCAGCTTAAGCAAAGGGGCAGATACGCAGTATTTT
CASSLSKGADTQYF
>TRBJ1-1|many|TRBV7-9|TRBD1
TGTGCCAGCAGCTTCGGGACAGGACCCCAGAGTTCAGCTTTCTTT
CASSFGTGPQSSAFF
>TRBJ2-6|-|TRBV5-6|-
TGTGCCAGCAGCTTGAAGGTCAGCTCTGGGGCCAACGTCCTGACTTTC
CASSLKVSSGANVLTF
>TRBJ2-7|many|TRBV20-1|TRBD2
TGCAGTGCTAGTACCCCTAGCGGGTTCTACGAGCAGTACTTC
CSASTPSGFYEQYF
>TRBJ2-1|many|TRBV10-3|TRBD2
TGTGCCATCACAGCTAGCGGGAGGAACAATGAGCAGTTCTTC
CAITASGRNNEQFF